This T cell receptor (beta chain) was identified in a study of blood T cell repertoires in COVID-19. The length of the CDR3 is 16 residues. Germline V gives CDR1 MDHEN, CDR2 SYDVKM. The junction had 14 bases not matched to a gene; V was cut back by 6 bases and J by 6 bases. The data were produced by immunoSEQ multiplex PCR, yet TCRdb's version contains in-frame clones alone and is incomplete. The sample carries around 80,000 clones, approximately 82% recorded once. Input material: peripheral blood. The chain links TRBV28 to TRBJ1-5, with 7 nucleotides matching TRBD1. The source of this sequence is a human donor in a cohort sampled during active COVID-19. The CDR3 coding sequence is TGTGCCAGCAGCCCAGGCGACAGGGTCGGAGTTCAGCCCCAGCATTTT. Amino acid sequence: CASSPGDRVGVQPQHF.